This T cell receptor (beta chain) comes out of a study of response to subunit inactivated influenza vaccine. In regard to this clonotype: Its antigen remains unidentified. A read error may account for a junction end that differs from germline.

A single record per CDR3 protein comes from TCRdb applying MiXCR to the RT-PCR reads. The data show about 800,000 distinct CDR3 sequences, less than 25% seen once. Study-level points and caveats: Seasonal influenza vaccination, on each occasion, was suggested by the authors to recruit few new T cells.

The V gene's germline CDR1 is MGHDK and CDR2 SYGVNS. The CDR3 is 14 residues long. The rearrangement uses TRBV25-1 and TRBJ2-1; D is unresolved. The specimen was PBMCs from blood, collected around 5 days after vaccination. This clonotype was sampled from a man aged 45-65 years who received an inactivated influenza vaccine. The CDR3 sequence: CASSESPSDNEQFF. The CDR3 nucleotides are TGTGCCAGCAGTGAATCCCCCTCCGACAATGAGCAGTTCTTC.